This is a list of T cell receptor beta chains from one sample in a study of CD8+CD57+ T cells in acquired aplastic anemia. TCRdb re-called the reads through MiXCR, storing one row per CDR3 protein. The sample has under 200,000 distinct CDR3 sequences; roughly 50% are singletons. The sample was sorted CD4+, CD8+, or CD8+CD57+ T cells (not recorded which) from PBMCs. The source is a human donor with aplastic anemia. CDR3s include the opening cysteine and the closing phenylalanine or tryptophan. Each record gives: CDR3 DNA, CDR3 protein, clone size, J gene, D gene, V gene. The D gene is left open where the match is weak. The size entry is marked missing in some rows and otherwise reads once, few, many or a size class.

DNA: TGTGCCAGCAGTGCCCAGAGCTCCTACGAGCAGTACTTC; CDR3: CASSAQSSYEQYF; size: many; J: TRBJ2-7; D: -; V: TRBV6-1
DNA: TGTGCCACCAGCCACTTAGATACGCAGTATTTT; CDR3: CATSHLDTQYF; size: -; J: TRBJ2-3; D: -; V: TRBV15
DNA: TGTGCCAGCAGTGAACTAGCGGGAGTCGGTGAGCAGTACTTC; CDR3: CASSELAGVGEQYF; size: many; J: TRBJ2-7; D: TRBD2; V: TRBV6-1
DNA: TGTGCCACCAGTGAGGTCTACAATGAGCAGTTCTTC; CDR3: CATSEVYNEQFF; size: few; J: TRBJ2-1; D: -; V: TRBV24-1
DNA: TGTGCCAGCAGCTTATACGCGGGAGGGCCCTACGAGCAGTACTTC; CDR3: CASSLYAGGPYEQYF; size: few; J: TRBJ2-7; D: TRBD2; V: TRBV7-2
DNA: TGTGCCAGCAGCAATCGACAGGGGGTAACCTACGAGCAGTACTTC; CDR3: CASSNRQGVTYEQYF; size: many; J: TRBJ2-7; D: TRBD1; V: TRBV7-8
DNA: TGTGCCACCAGTGATTTGGGCGGGGGCGAGGACGGGGAGCTGTTTTTT; CDR3: CATSDLGGGEDGELFF; size: -; J: TRBJ2-2; D: -; V: TRBV24-1
DNA: TGTGCCAGCAGCTTCAAGACAGGGTCTAATTCACCCCTCCACTTT; CDR3: CASSFKTGSNSPLHF; size: many; J: TRBJ1-6; D: TRBD1; V: TRBV5-6
DNA: TGTGCCAGTAGTACGGTGATCTCCTACAATGAGCAGTTCTTC; CDR3: CASSTVISYNEQFF; size: many; J: TRBJ2-1; D: -; V: TRBV19
DNA: TGTGCCAGCACCGCCACAGGGTTCTCCTATAATTCACCCCTCCACTTT; CDR3: CASTATGFSYNSPLHF; size: -; J: TRBJ1-6; D: -; V: TRBV28
DNA: TGTGCCAGCAGCTCCACCAGGGGGACTAGCGGGGGCCAAGAGACCCAGTACTTC; CDR3: CASSSTRGTSGGQETQYF; size: many; J: TRBJ2-5; D: TRBD2; V: TRBV13
DNA: TGCGCCAGTTCCTCCGGGGGGAGCTCATCAGATACGCAGTATTTT; CDR3: CASSSGGSSSDTQYF; size: many; J: TRBJ2-3; D: TRBD2; V: TRBV5-1
DNA: TGTGCCAGCGGCCAGGCAGCTTATGATCAGCCCCAGCATTTT; CDR3: CASGQAAYDQPQHF; size: -; J: TRBJ1-5; D: -; V: TRBV2
DNA: TGCGCCAGCAGTGAGCGACCTAACTATGGCTACACCTTC; CDR3: CASSERPNYGYTF; size: -; J: TRBJ1-2; D: -; V: TRBV10-1
DNA: TGTGCCACCAGCCATACACGGATGAGCTCCTATAATTCACCCCTCCACTTT; CDR3: CATSHTRMSSYNSPLHF; size: once; J: TRBJ1-6; D: -; V: TRBV15
DNA: TGTGCCAGCAGTGCCTCCCTTAGGGGAGAGACCCAGTACTTC; CDR3: CASSASLRGETQYF; size: many; J: TRBJ2-5; D: -; V: TRBV25-1
DNA: TGTGCCAGCAGCCAGGGACTAGCGGAGCGAAACATTCAGTACTTC; CDR3: CASSQGLAERNIQYF; size: -; J: TRBJ2-4; D: TRBD2; V: TRBV7-2
DNA: TGTGCCAGTAGTATGACAGGGATGAACACTGAAGCTTTCTTT; CDR3: CASSMTGMNTEAFF; size: -; J: TRBJ1-1; D: TRBD1; V: TRBV19
DNA: TGTGCCAGCAGCCAAGGACAGGGGGAAAACATTCAGTACTTC; CDR3: CASSQGQGENIQYF; size: many; J: TRBJ2-4; D: TRBD1; V: TRBV4-2
DNA: TGTGCCAGCAGCTTCCGGCCCTACGAGCAGTACTTC; CDR3: CASSFRPYEQYF; size: -; J: TRBJ2-7; D: -; V: TRBV7-8
DNA: TGTGCCAGTAGTGTCGGGACTTTGAATGAGCAGTTCTTC; CDR3: CASSVGTLNEQFF; size: -; J: TRBJ2-1; D: -; V: TRBV19
DNA: TGCAGCGTTCGCCAGGACAGGGCCTATGGCTACACCTTC; CDR3: CSVRQDRAYGYTF; size: once; J: TRBJ1-2; D: TRBD1; V: TRBV29-1
DNA: TGTGCCAGCAGCCAAGGACTAGCGGGGATGGGCACCGGGGAGCTGTTTTTT; CDR3: CASSQGLAGMGTGELFF; size: -; J: TRBJ2-2; D: TRBD2; V: TRBV3-1
DNA: TGTGCCAGCAGCGCCTGGACAGGGGGCGAAGAAAAACTGTTTTTT; CDR3: CASSAWTGGEEKLFF; size: -; J: TRBJ1-4; D: TRBD1; V: TRBV3-1
DNA: TGTGCCAGCAGTTCACTAGCGGGAATACCAGAGACCCAGTACTTC; CDR3: CASSSLAGIPETQYF; size: many; J: TRBJ2-5; D: TRBD2; V: TRBV5-5
DNA: TGCAGTGCTAGATTAGGGGGCTATGGCTACACCTTC; CDR3: CSARLGGYGYTF; size: many; J: TRBJ1-2; D: -; V: TRBV20-1
DNA: TGTGCCAGCAGCCAAGATGAGCGGGGGGGCACCCAGGTCCAAGAGACCCAGTACTTC; CDR3: CASSQDERGGTQVQETQYF; size: -; J: TRBJ2-5; D: TRBD2; V: TRBV2
DNA: TGCAGCGTTCAGGACGAGGATAATTCACCCCTCCACTTT; CDR3: CSVQDEDNSPLHF; size: -; J: TRBJ1-6; D: -; V: TRBV29-1
DNA: TGTGCCAGCAGCTCCATTGGGAGCCGCAACCATAACACATATACGCAGTATTTT; CDR3: CASSSIGSRNHNTYTQYF; size: -; J: TRBJ2-3; D: -; V: TRBV7-3
DNA: TGTGCCAGCAGCTCCACACAGGACAACACTGAAGCTTTCTTT; CDR3: CASSSTQDNTEAFF; size: -; J: TRBJ1-1; D: -; V: TRBV7-3
DNA: TGTGCCAGCAGTTTCTCGACCGGTAACTATGGCTACACCTTC; CDR3: CASSFSTGNYGYTF; size: many; J: TRBJ1-2; D: -; V: TRBV12-3/TRBV12-4
DNA: TGTGCCAGCAGCTCGATGGGCTCTGGGGCCAACGTCCTGACTTTC; CDR3: CASSSMGSGANVLTF; size: -; J: TRBJ2-6; D: -; V: TRBV7-2
DNA: TGCAGCGCCGGCGGCGGGGTGCGCTATGGCTACACCTTC; CDR3: CSAGGGVRYGYTF; size: medium-sized; J: TRBJ1-2; D: -; V: TRBV29-1
DNA: TGTGCCAGCAGGGGATCGGCTGAAGCTTTCTTT; CDR3: CASRGSAEAFF; size: many; J: TRBJ1-1; D: -; V: TRBV2
DNA: TGCAGCGTTTCAGACTCCTACGAGCAGTACTTC; CDR3: CSVSDSYEQYF; size: many; J: TRBJ2-7; D: -; V: TRBV29-1
DNA: TGTGCCAGCAGCTACGGACAAGTCATTAATGAAAAACTGTTTTTT; CDR3: CASSYGQVINEKLFF; size: many; J: TRBJ1-4; D: -; V: TRBV7-2
DNA: TGCAGCGTTGCCGACACAGGGGGCAGGTCACCCCTCCACTTT; CDR3: CSVADTGGRSPLHF; size: -; J: TRBJ1-6; D: TRBD1; V: TRBV29-1
DNA: TGTGCCAGCAGCTTGGTGGCGGGTTACACAGATACGCAGTATTTT; CDR3: CASSLVAGYTDTQYF; size: many; J: TRBJ2-3; D: -; V: TRBV7-3
DNA: TGTGCCAGCTCGCCCACGGGACAGGGGACCGTTGGGACCTACGAGCAGTACTTC; CDR3: CASSPTGQGTVGTYEQYF; size: few; J: TRBJ2-7; D: TRBD1; V: TRBV7-9
DNA: TGTGCCAGCAGCTACGGAGGGGGCGACAATTCACCCCTCCACTTT; CDR3: CASSYGGGDNSPLHF; size: -; J: TRBJ1-6; D: TRBD1; V: TRBV6-5
DNA: TGTGCCAGTAGTTCGCAGACAGGGGTCACTGAAGCTTTCTTT; CDR3: CASSSQTGVTEAFF; size: many; J: TRBJ1-1; D: TRBD1; V: TRBV19
DNA: TGTGCCAGCAGCGTTCCTGTCCAGGCGACGCAGTATTTT; CDR3: CASSVPVQATQYF; size: many; J: TRBJ2-3; D: -; V: TRBV9
DNA: TGTGCCAGCAGCGTAACAGGGGGCGCGTCCTACGAGCAGTACTTC; CDR3: CASSVTGGASYEQYF; size: -; J: TRBJ2-7; D: TRBD1; V: TRBV7-3
DNA: TGTGCCAGCACCTCGCCGGGACACCGGAACACTGAAGCTTTCTTT; CDR3: CASTSPGHRNTEAFF; size: -; J: TRBJ1-1; D: -; V: TRBV25-1
DNA: TGTGCCAGTAGTTTCACAGGGGGATACACTGAAGCTTTCTTT; CDR3: CASSFTGGYTEAFF; size: many; J: TRBJ1-1; D: TRBD1; V: TRBV19
DNA: TGTGCCAGCAGTTTAATCCCAGATACGCAGTATTTT; CDR3: CASSLIPDTQYF; size: -; J: TRBJ2-3; D: -; V: TRBV12-3/TRBV12-4
DNA: TGTGCCAGTAGTATAGACGGGAACACCGGGGAGCTGTTTTTT; CDR3: CASSIDGNTGELFF; size: -; J: TRBJ2-2; D: -; V: TRBV19
DNA: TGTGCCAGTAGGGACAGGGGGAGCTCCTACGAGCAGTACTTC; CDR3: CASRDRGSSYEQYF; size: -; J: TRBJ2-7; D: TRBD1; V: TRBV19